These T cell receptor beta chains were read from a single sample in a study of shared clonotypes between healthy human individuals. Data came from immunoSEQ multiplex PCR; TCRdb stores just in-frame clones and leaves some out. The sample lists about 2 million clones; 90% to 95% were seen once. The material sequenced was naive CD4+ T cells sorted from blood. These receptor sequences come from a man in his late teens or twenties in good health. Each CDR3 is given with its conserved first and last residue. D genes are given only for firm matches. Expanded clones are given a class, and other clones once, few, many or no size at all.

D: .
length: 13
J: TRBJ2-1
size: .
V: TRBV6-5
CDR3: CASSPRGVHEQFF
DNA: TGTGCCAGCAGCCCGAGGGGGGTCCATGAGCAGTTCTTC

D: .
length: 13
J: TRBJ2-7
size: .
V: TRBV7-9
CDR3: CASSLERWNEQYF
DNA: TGTGCCAGCAGCTTAGAACGATGGAACGAGCAGTACTTC

D: .
length: 11
J: TRBJ1-3
size: .
V: TRBV6-5
CDR3: CASRFDNTIYF
DNA: TGTGCCAGCCGTTTCGACAACACCATATATTTT

D: .
length: 13
J: TRBJ2-7
size: .
V: TRBV18
CDR3: CASSPGQGTEQYF
DNA: TGTGCCAGCTCACCAGGTCAGGGAACCGAGCAGTACTTC

D: .
length: 14
J: TRBJ2-7
size: .
V: TRBV6-1
CDR3: CASSESWGPYEQYF
DNA: TGTGCCAGCAGTGAAAGCTGGGGGCCCTACGAGCAGTACTTC

D: TRBD2
length: 14
J: TRBJ2-7
size: .
V: TRBV6-1
CDR3: CASTSGGASYEQYF
DNA: TGTGCCAGCACTTCGGGGGGGGCCTCCTACGAGCAGTACTTC

D: TRBD2
length: 12
J: TRBJ2-1
size: .
V: TRBV5-1
CDR3: CASSVGGERQFF
DNA: TGCGCCAGCAGCGTGGGAGGGGAGAGACAGTTCTTC

D: TRBD2
length: 14
J: TRBJ2-7
size: .
V: TRBV11-2
CDR3: CASGGLASSYEQYF
DNA: TGTGCCAGCGGGGGACTAGCGTCATCCTACGAGCAGTACTTC

D: .
length: 14
J: TRBJ1-1
size: once
V: TRBV19
CDR3: CASSIAPGNTEAFF
DNA: TGTGCCAGTAGTATCGCGCCTGGGAACACTGAAGCTTTCTTT

D: TRBD1
length: 15
J: TRBJ1-1
size: .
V: TRBV6-1
CDR3: CASTRQGTMNTEAFF
DNA: TGTGCCAGCACCCGACAGGGAACAATGAACACTGAAGCTTTCTTT

D: .
length: 13
J: TRBJ1-6
size: .
V: TRBV27
CDR3: CASKDPYNSPLHF
DNA: TGTGCCAGCAAGGATCCCTATAATTCACCCCTCCACTTT

D: .
length: 15
J: TRBJ1-3
size: .
V: TRBV25-1
CDR3: CASSPGHYSGNTIYF
DNA: TGTGCCAGCAGTCCAGGACATTACTCTGGAAACACCATATATTTT

D: TRBD1
length: 14
J: TRBJ1-1
size: .
V: TRBV6-1
CDR3: CASSAGGQGTEAFF
DNA: TGTGCCAGCAGTGCAGGGGGACAGGGCACTGAAGCTTTCTTT